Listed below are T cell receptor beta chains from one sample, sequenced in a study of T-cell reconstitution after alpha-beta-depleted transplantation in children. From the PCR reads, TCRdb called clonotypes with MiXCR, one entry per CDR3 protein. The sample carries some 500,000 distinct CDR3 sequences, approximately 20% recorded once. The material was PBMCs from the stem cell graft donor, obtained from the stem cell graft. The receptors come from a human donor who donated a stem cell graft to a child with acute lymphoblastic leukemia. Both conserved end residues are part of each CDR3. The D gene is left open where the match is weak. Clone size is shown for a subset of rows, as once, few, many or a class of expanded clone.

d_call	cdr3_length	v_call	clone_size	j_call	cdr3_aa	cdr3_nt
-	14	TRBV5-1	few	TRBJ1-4	CASSLEGAGEKLFF	TGCGCCAGCAGCTTGGAAGGGGCCGGCGAAAAACTGTTTTTT
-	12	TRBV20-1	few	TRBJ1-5	CSAIMGNQPQHF	TGCAGTGCTATCATGGGCAATCAGCCCCAGCATTTT
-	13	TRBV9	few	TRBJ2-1	CASSVEGGDEQFF	TGTGCCAGCAGCGTAGAGGGGGGCGATGAGCAGTTCTTC
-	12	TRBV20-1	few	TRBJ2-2	CSARPAPGELFF	TGCAGTGCTAGACCGGCGCCCGGGGAGCTGTTTTTT
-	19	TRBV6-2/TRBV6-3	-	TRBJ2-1	CASSFRGFSGSASPDEQFF	TGTGCCAGCAGTTTCCGGGGGTTCAGCGGGTCGGCGTCCCCTGATGAGCAGTTCTTC
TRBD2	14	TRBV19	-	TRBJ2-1	CASGPGTSNHEQFF	TGTGCCAGTGGGCCCGGGACTAGTAACCATGAGCAGTTCTTC
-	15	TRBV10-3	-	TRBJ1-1	CAISELGGRATEAFF	TGTGCCATCAGTGAGTTGGGGGGCCGGGCGACTGAAGCTTTCTTT
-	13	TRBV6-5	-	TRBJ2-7	CASSFRWAYEQYF	TGTGCCAGCAGTTTTCGGTGGGCCTACGAGCAGTACTTC
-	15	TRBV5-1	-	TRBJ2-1	CASSLLGHVNNEQFF	TGCGCCAGCAGCTTGTTGGGACACGTAAACAATGAGCAGTTCTTC
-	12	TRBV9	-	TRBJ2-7	CASSASGFEQYF	TGTGCCAGCAGCGCCTCAGGGTTCGAGCAGTACTTC
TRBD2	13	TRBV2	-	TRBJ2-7	CASHLAGVNEQYF	TGTGCCAGCCACCTAGCGGGAGTTAACGAGCAGTACTTC
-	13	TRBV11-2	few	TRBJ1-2	CASSPDTYYGYTF	TGTGCCAGCAGCCCAGACACGTACTATGGCTACACCTTC
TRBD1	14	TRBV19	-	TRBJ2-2	CATRTGGKGGELFF	TGTGCCACCCGGACAGGGGGCAAGGGCGGGGAGCTGTTTTTT
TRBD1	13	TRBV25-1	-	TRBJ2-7	CASRRDRVDEQYF	TGTGCCAGCAGACGGGACAGGGTAGACGAGCAGTACTTC
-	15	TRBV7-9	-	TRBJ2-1	CASSTGGTSYNEQFF	TGTGCCAGCAGCACCGGTGGTACCTCCTACAATGAGCAGTTCTTC
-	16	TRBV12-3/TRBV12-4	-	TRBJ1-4	CASSLQGVGTNEKLFF	TGTGCCAGCAGTTTGCAAGGAGTCGGAACTAATGAAAAACTGTTTTTT
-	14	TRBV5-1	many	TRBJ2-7	CASSLGLVSYEQYF	TGCGCCAGCAGCTTGGGACTTGTTTCCTACGAGCAGTACTTC
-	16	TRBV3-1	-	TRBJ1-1	CASSQDDGRMNTEAFF	TGTGCCAGCAGCCAAGATGACGGCAGGATGAACACTGAAGCTTTCTTT
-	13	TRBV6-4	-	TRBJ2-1	CASSESANNEQFF	TGTGCCAGCAGTGAGTCTGCAAACAATGAGCAGTTCTTC
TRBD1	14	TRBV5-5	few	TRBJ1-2	CASSDAGTGYGYTF	TGTGCCAGCAGCGACGCCGGGACAGGGTACGGCTACACCTTC
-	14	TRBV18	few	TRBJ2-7	CASSPTVRRREQYF	TGTGCCAGCTCACCAACGGTCAGGAGACGCGAGCAGTACTTC
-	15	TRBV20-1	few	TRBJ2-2	CSARDPAANTGELFF	TGCAGTGCTAGAGATCCTGCAGCAAACACCGGGGAGCTGTTTTTT
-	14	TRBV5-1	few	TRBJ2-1	CASSSEVSYNEQFF	TGCGCCAGCAGCAGTGAGGTCTCCTACAATGAGCAGTTCTTC
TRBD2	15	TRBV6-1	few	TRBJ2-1	CASSASGRASWEQFF	TGTGCCAGCAGTGCTAGCGGGAGGGCCTCATGGGAGCAGTTCTTC
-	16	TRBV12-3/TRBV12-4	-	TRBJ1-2	CASSFSPQGIRHGYTF	TGTGCCAGCAGTTTCTCCCCCCAAGGGATACGGCATGGCTACACCTTC
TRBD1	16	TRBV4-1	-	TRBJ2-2	CASRERTGAEFGELFF	TGCGCCAGCAGAGAGAGGACAGGGGCGGAATTCGGGGAGCTGTTTTTT
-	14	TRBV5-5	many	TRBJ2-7	CASSLGDGSYEQYF	TGTGCCAGCAGCTTAGGGGACGGATCCTACGAGCAGTACTTC
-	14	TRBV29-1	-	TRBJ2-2	CSALDGSNTGELFF	TGCAGCGCCTTGGACGGCTCGAACACCGGGGAGCTGTTTTTT
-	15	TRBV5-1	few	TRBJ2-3	CASSPGPTNWGTQYF	TGCGCCAGCAGCCCCGGGCCCACGAATTGGGGTACGCAGTATTTT
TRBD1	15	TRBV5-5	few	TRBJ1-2	CASSSADRRNYGYTF	TGTGCCAGCAGCTCAGCGGACAGGCGAAACTATGGCTACACCTTC
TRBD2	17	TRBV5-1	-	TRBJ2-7	CASSLGQRESVSYEQYF	TGCGCCAGCAGCTTGGGGCAGCGGGAGAGCGTATCCTACGAGCAGTACTTC
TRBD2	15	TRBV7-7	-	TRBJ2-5	CASSSTSGSSETQYF	TGTGCCAGCAGCTCCACTAGCGGGAGTTCGGAGACCCAGTACTTC
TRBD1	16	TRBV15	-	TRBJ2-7	CATTKGGSGTGDEQYF	TGTGCCACCACCAAGGGGGGTTCGGGGACAGGGGACGAGCAGTACTTC
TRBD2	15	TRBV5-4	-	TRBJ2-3	CASSPGGREVDTQYF	TGTGCCAGCAGCCCCGGTGGGCGGGAGGTGGATACGCAGTATTTT
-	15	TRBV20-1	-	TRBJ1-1	CSARDPGAKNTEAFF	TGCAGTGCTAGGGATCCGGGGGCTAAGAACACTGAAGCTTTCTTT
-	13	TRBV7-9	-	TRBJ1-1	CASSRSQASEAFF	TGTGCCAGCAGCCGATCCCAGGCCTCTGAAGCTTTCTTT
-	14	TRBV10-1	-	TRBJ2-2	CASRGADNTGELFF	TGCGCCAGCAGGGGGGCCGATAACACCGGGGAGCTGTTTTTT
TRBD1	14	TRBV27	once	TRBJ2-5	CASSFRGLGETQYF	TGTGCCAGCAGTTTCAGGGGGCTGGGTGAGACCCAGTACTTC
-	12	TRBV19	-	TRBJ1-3	CASSMADSAIYF	TGTGCCAGTAGTATGGCGGACTCTGCCATATATTTT
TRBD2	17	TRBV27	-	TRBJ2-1	CASSSGLAGGDYNEQFF	TGTGCCAGCAGTTCGGGACTAGCGGGGGGGGACTACAATGAGCAGTTCTTC
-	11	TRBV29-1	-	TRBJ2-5	CSVQDFGTQYF	TGCAGCGTTCAAGACTTCGGGACCCAGTACTTC
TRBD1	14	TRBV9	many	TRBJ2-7	CASSPGDRAYEQYF	TGTGCCAGCAGCCCGGGCGACAGGGCCTACGAGCAGTACTTC
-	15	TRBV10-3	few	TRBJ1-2	CAISEGLGGIYGYTF	TGTGCCATCAGTGAGGGTCTAGGAGGGATCTATGGCTACACCTTC
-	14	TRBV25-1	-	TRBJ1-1	CASSWGRGNTEAFF	TGTGCCAGCAGTTGGGGACGGGGGAACACTGAAGCTTTCTTT
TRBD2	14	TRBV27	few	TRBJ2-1	CACMGAGADNEQFF	TGTGCCTGCATGGGAGCGGGAGCGGACAATGAGCAGTTCTTC
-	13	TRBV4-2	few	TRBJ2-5	CASSRDHQETQYF	TGTGCCAGCAGCCGAGACCACCAAGAGACCCAGTACTTC
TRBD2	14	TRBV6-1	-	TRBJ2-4	CASSPGLASNIQYF	TGTGCCAGCAGTCCCGGACTAGCAAGCAACATTCAGTACTTC
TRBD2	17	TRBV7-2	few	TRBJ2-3	CASSHLAGLVETDTQYF	TGTGCCAGCTCTCATCTAGCGGGACTAGTCGAGACAGATACGCAGTATTTT
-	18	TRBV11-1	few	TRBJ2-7	CASVSSYRPDTSTYEQYF	TGTGCCAGCGTATCCAGCTATCGCCCGGACACCTCAACCTACGAGCAGTACTTC
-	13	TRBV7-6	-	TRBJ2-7	CASSLGPTHEQYF	TGTGCCAGCAGCTTAGGCCCTACACACGAGCAGTACTTC
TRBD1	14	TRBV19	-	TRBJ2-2	CASFPPGQGGELFF	TGTGCCAGCTTTCCTCCGGGACAGGGCGGGGAGCTGTTTTTT
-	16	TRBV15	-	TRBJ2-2	CATSPQAREFPGELFF	TGTGCCACCAGCCCCCAGGCCAGGGAATTCCCCGGGGAGCTGTTTTTT
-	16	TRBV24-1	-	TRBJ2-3	CATSDLEGYATDTQYF	TGTGCCACCAGTGATTTGGAGGGTTACGCCACAGATACGCAGTATTTT